This entry describes one T cell receptor (beta chain). The antigen is not known. This specimen belongs to a study of OX40 agonist ivuxolimab in advanced cancers. Turning to the study itself: Partial responses, seen in three patients, involved one hepatocellular carcinoma and two cutaneous melanomas.

Autoimmune disease history or systemic immunosuppression led to patient exclusion. Study findings and constraints: In a subset of nonresponders, normalized T-cell clonal expansion was also low.

Produced via immunoSEQ multiplex PCR; TCRdb's table is partial and in-frame only. This sample yields under 95,000 clones, of which roughly nine tenths are seen a single time; roughly 1.3% belongs to the top ten. The sample in question was CD4+ or CD8+ T cells sorted from blood, obtained in a trial of the OX40 agonist ivuxolimab. This TCR derives from an adult with an advanced solid tumor such as melanoma, head and neck, liver or kidney cancer.

CDR3 loop: CASSYTTGTSGSGGTGELFF. The DNA for the CDR3 is TGTGCCAGCTCATATACTACCGGGACTAGCGGGAGTGGCGGCACCGGGGAGCTGTTTTTT. The chain uses TRBV18 and TRBJ2-2, with 14 bases identical to TRBD2. V dropped 5 bases and J dropped 4; count of bases not matched to a gene: 15. The CDR3 is made up of 20 amino acids. CDR1 is KGHSH and CDR2 is LQKENI in the germline V gene.